This section outlines one T cell receptor beta chain sequence together with its context. The data originate from a study of cytomegalovirus exposure and HLA in healthy donors. PCR involved 60 Vbeta and 13 Jbeta primers. The protocol was immunoSEQ multiplex PCR, while the TCRdb copy is restricted to in-frame clones and leaves out a portion. Altogether 95,000 to 150,000 clones are present, approximately 78% being singletons, with the ten largest covering about a tenth. The germline V and J ends were trimmed by 1 base and 1 base, with 7 bases remaining between them. From germline, CDR1 is MDHEN and CDR2 SYDVKM. The CDR3 has 14 amino acids.

V usage is TRBV28 and J usage is TRBJ1-1; possible D gene TRBD1, 5 bases. The TCR was taken from a man younger than 40 in good health and CMV-seropositive. The sample taken for sequencing was PBMCs. The DNA for the CDR3 is TGTGCCAGCAGTTTATTCGGGGGGAACACTGAAGCTTTCTTT. Its protein product is CASSLFGGNTEAFF.